The T cell receptor (beta chain) under discussion was sequenced for a study of blood T cell repertoires in COVID-19. V was trimmed by 2 bases and J by 9 bases, leaving 11 bases between them. The CDR3 has 13 amino acids. Germline CDR1 reads MNHEY; CDR2 reads SVGEGT. The method was immunoSEQ multiplex PCR; TCRdb's version includes in-frame clones alone and lacks a portion of them. Of around 150,000 clones in the sample, more than 70% are singletons; the top ten hold around 5.9%. Sample: PBMCs or T cells enriched from blood (not recorded which). The J gene is TRBJ1-5, the V gene TRBV6-2 or TRBV6-3; a possible D gene is TRBD1 (6 bases). The receptor comes from a middle-aged man who had recovered from COVID-19. CDR3 protein: CASSYADRSPQHF. Written as DNA, the CDR3 is TGTGCCAGCAGTTACGCAGACAGGTCGCCCCAGCATTTT.